This T cell receptor (beta chain) was captured in a study of T cell responses to AZD1222 COVID-19 vaccine. Germline-derived CDR1 and CDR2 are DFQATT and SNEGSKA (reference sequence). The V and J ends lost 3 bases and 7 bases, in that order; junction bases with no gene match: 9. The CDR3 contains 14 residues. Generated by immunoSEQ multiplex PCR, the TCRdb table keeps only in-frame clones and is missing some. This table holds some 100,000 clones, 80% to 95% found once. Turning to this clone: No antigen is known for it.

Findings of the study overall: Possibly, clonal diversity was underestimated; donors were largely white British and included more females. Vaccine-related CD4 TCRs covered spike, predominating at 160-218 and 743-854.

The sample here was peripheral blood, taken 28 days after the second AZD1222 dose. The origin of this receptor is an adult who received the AZD1222 COVID-19 vaccine. This chain joins TRBV20-1 and TRBJ1-5, with TRBD1 matching 7 bases. The CDR3 sequence is CSASRNRGGQPQHF. The CDR3 nucleotides are TGCAGTGCTAGTCGCAACAGGGGTGGCCAGCCCCAGCATTTT.